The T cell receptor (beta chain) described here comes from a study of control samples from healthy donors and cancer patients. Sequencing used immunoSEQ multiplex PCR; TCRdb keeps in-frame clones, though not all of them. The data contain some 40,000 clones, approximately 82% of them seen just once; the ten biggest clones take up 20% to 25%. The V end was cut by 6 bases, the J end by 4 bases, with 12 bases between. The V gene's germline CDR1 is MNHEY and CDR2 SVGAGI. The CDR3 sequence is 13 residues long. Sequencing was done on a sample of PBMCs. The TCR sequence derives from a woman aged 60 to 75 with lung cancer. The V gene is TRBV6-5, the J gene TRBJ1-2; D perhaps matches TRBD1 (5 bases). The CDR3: CASSSTVTYGYTF. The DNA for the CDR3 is TGTGCCAGCAGCTCGACAGTAACCTATGGCTACACCTTC.